The 17 T cell receptor beta chains below were found in one sample sequenced in a study of blood T cell repertoires in COVID-19. Profiled with immunoSEQ multiplex PCR; TCRdb holds only in-frame clones, not every one. In the table there are over 110,000 clones, approximately 80% of which are singletons. The sample taken for sequencing was peripheral blood. The receptors come from a woman in her sixties or seventies with acute or convalescent COVID-19.

This sequence joins TRBV6-1 and TRBJ1-1, with 7 bases lining up with TRBD1. With 5 bases clipped from V and 4 bases from J, the junction kept 7 bases outside the gene matches. CDR3 length: 14 residues. The germline V gene has CDR1 MNHNS and CDR2 SASEGT. CDR3 amino acids: CASSSADRATEAFF. The DNA for the CDR3 is TGTGCCAGCAGTTCGGCCGACAGGGCCACTGAAGCTTTCTTT.

This rearrangement joins TRBV4-2 to TRBJ2-6; tentatively, D is TRBD1 (6 bases). V lost 4 bases to trimming and J lost 5 bases, with 21 bases between them. Germline V gene data show CDR1 as LGHNA and CDR2 as YNFKEQ. The CDR3 loop spans 18 amino acids. CDR3 sequence: CASSRGRGAEGRANVLTF. CDR3 sequence (DNA): TGTGCCAGCAGCCGGGGGCGAGGGGCGGAAGGTAGGGCCAACGTCCTGACTTTC.

The V gene is TRBV19, the J gene TRBJ2-3; 8 bases agree with TRBD1. This CDR3 comprises 15 residues. The germline V gene encodes CDR1 LNHDA and CDR2 SQIVND (reference sequence). The trim removed 4 bases at V and 4 bases at J, leaving 7 bases unmatched. The CDR3 nucleotides are TGTGCCAGTAGTACCCCCAGGGGGCTATCAGATACGCAGTATTTT. This encodes CASSTPRGLSDTQYF.

The chain employs TRBV10-3 and TRBJ2-2; possible D gene TRBD2, 6 bases. CDR3 length: 14 amino acids. Germline CDR1 reads ENHRY; CDR2 reads SYGVKD. With 6 bases removed from V and 6 bases from J, the gap between germline ends came to 14 bases. CDR3 amino acids: CAIRGGANAGELFF. CDR3 in DNA: TGTGCCATCAGAGGAGGGGCTAACGCCGGGGAGCTGTTTTTT.

V gene TRBV30 combines with J gene TRBJ1-6, with D possibly TRBD1 on 6 matching bases. Between the trimmed V and J ends, which lost 0 bases and 6 bases, there was a span of 9 bases. CDR3 size: 14 residues. Germline CDR1 is GTSNPN and CDR2 is SVGIG (reference sequence). The CDR3: CAWSVGQSNSPLHF. The CDR3, as DNA: TGTGCCTGGAGTGTAGGACAGTCTAATTCACCCCTCCACTTT. Full variable domain (rest looked up from reference TRBV30 and TRBJ1-6): SQTIHQWPATLVQPVGSPLSLECTVEGTSNPNLYWYRQAAGRGLQLLFYSVGIGQISSEVPQNLSASRPQDRQFILSSKKLLLSDSGFYLCAWSVGQSNSPLHFGNGTRLTVT.

This clone was recorded only once. J is TRBJ2-7 and V is TRBV6-2 or TRBV6-3, with 7 bases lining up with TRBD1. Trimming cost V 8 bases and J 9 bases; bases outside gene matches: 10. Germline CDR1 MNHEY, CDR2 SVGEGT. There are 12 residues in the CDR3. As DNA, the CDR3 is TGTGCCAGCGGCCTGACAGGGTCCGGGCAGTACTTC. This translates into CASGLTGSGQYF.

V is TRBV5-6 and J is TRBJ2-2, with TRBD1 matching over 7 bases. In germline, CDR1 is SGHDT, CDR2 YYEEEE. The CDR3 covers 18 residues. V shed 3 bases and J 8 bases; nucleotides not matched to a gene: 19. For the CDR3, the DNA is TGTGCCAGCAGCTCTGAGGGGGCAGGGTTTCGTGCAACAGGGGAGCTGTTTTTT. Encoded protein: CASSSEGAGFRATGELFF.

Here the CDR3 DNA reads TGTGCCAGCAGCTTAGGTACAGTTCAGCAGTTCTTC. It codes for CASSLGTVQQFF. J is TRBJ2-1 and V is TRBV11-2; no definite D call. V was pared by 1 base and J by 11 bases, with 9 bases between. The CDR3 loop spans 12 amino acids. Germline CDR1 reads SGHAT; CDR2 reads FQNNGV.

The genes are TRBV6-4 and TRBJ2-1; TRBD2 agrees at 11 bases. From germline, CDR1 is MRHNA and CDR2 SNTAGT. Trimming at V came to 3 bases and at J to 4 bases, leaving 8 bases not matched to a gene. CDR3 length: 17 amino acids. The CDR3 here is CASSEGPTSGVYNEQFF. For the CDR3, the DNA is TGTGCCAGCAGTGAGGGACCGACTAGCGGGGTTTACAATGAGCAGTTCTTC.

V gene TRBV4-1 combines with J gene TRBJ1-1, with a weak D call TRBD1 (5 bases). Trimming took off 0 bases at V and 3 bases at J, with 17 bases between the two ends. Per the germline V gene, CDR1 is MGHRA and CDR2 is YSYEKL. The CDR3 runs to 17 residues. DNA of the CDR3: TGCGCCAGCAGCCAAGAAAGGGGAAGGTCCTGGGACACTGAAGCTTTCTTT. The encoded protein is CASSQERGRSWDTEAFF.

The chain couples TRBV5-1 to TRBJ2-1, with TRBD2 identical over 8 bases. Germline lookup yields CDR1 SGHRS and CDR2 YFSETQ. V lost 3 bases to trimming and J lost 7 bases; unmatched junction nucleotides: 6. The CDR3 totals 14 residues. The CDR3 protein is CASSSRGLANEQFF. In DNA, the CDR3 is TGCGCCAGCAGCTCCCGCGGACTAGCAAATGAGCAGTTCTTC.

The chain couples TRBV7-9 to TRBJ2-3, with 7 bases fitting TRBD2. The CDR3 has 14 amino acids. Germline lookup yields CDR1 SEHNR and CDR2 FQNEAQ (reference sequence). Trimming cost V 5 bases and J 10 bases; bases outside gene matches: 12. CDR3 DNA: TGTGCCAGCAGCGGGTGGCTAGCGGAGGCGGCGCAGTATTTT. Protein: CASSGWLAEAAQYF.

This clone was detected a few times. The V call is TRBV16, the J call TRBJ2-1; D not certain. The CDR3 loop spans 12 amino acids. Trimming pared 0 bases from V and 12 bases from J, leaving 9 bases between. In germline, CDR1 is KGHSY, CDR2 FQNENV. Here the CDR3 reads CASSQSRAGQFF. The DNA for the CDR3 is TGTGCCAGCAGCCAATCGCGAGCAGGGCAGTTCTTC.

The V call is TRBV19, the J call TRBJ2-5; 12 bases line up with TRBD2. CDR1 LNHDA and CDR2 SQIVND come from the germline V gene (reference sequence). The CDR3 length is 18 residues. Germline trimming cut 4 bases from V and 0 bases from J; bases unmatched to any gene: 9. This chain's CDR3 is CASSTGLAGFTYQETQYF. CDR3 nucleotide sequence: TGTGCCAGTAGTACCGGACTAGCGGGATTCACGTACCAAGAGACCCAGTACTTC. Looking up the rest from reference TRBV19 and TRBJ2-5 gives the full variable domain: DGGITQSPKYLFRKEGQNVTLSCEQNLNHDAMYWYRQDPGQGLRLIYYSQIVNDFQKGDIAEGYSVSREKKESFPLTVTSAQKNPTAFYLCASSTGLAGFTYQETQYFGPGTRLLVL.

This chain uses TRBV28 with TRBJ2-5; D gene uncertain. This CDR3 has 16 residues. Trimming shortened V by 5 bases and J by 0 bases, and 16 bases separated the two germline ends. CDR1 and CDR2 (germline): MDHEN, SYDVKM. DNA of the CDR3: TGTGCCAGCAGTGTTGGTCTTTCAGTGTACCAAGAGACCCAGTACTTC. Its translation is CASSVGLSVYQETQYF.

V is TRBV5-4 and J is TRBJ1-1; TRBD1 agrees at 8 bases. After removal of 4 bases from V and 6 bases from J, the junction contained 11 bases not matched to a gene. CDR3 length equals 15 residues. In germline, CDR1 is SGHNT, CDR2 YYREEE (reference sequence). The CDR3 sequence: CASSPGGAEVAEAFF. CDR3 in DNA: TGTGCCAGCAGCCCAGGGGGCGCGGAGGTTGCTGAAGCTTTCTTT.

V and J are TRBV27 and TRBJ2-3, with TRBD2 matching over 9 bases. Germline V gene lookup returns CDR1 MNHEY and CDR2 SMNVEV (reference sequence). The CDR3 consists of 16 residues. The V gene end was trimmed by 4 bases and the J gene end by 4 bases; junction bases not matched to a gene: 9. Here the CDR3 DNA reads TGTGCCAGCAGTTCCCTTGTAGCGGGAGTGTCAGATACGCAGTATTTT. Its translation is CASSSLVAGVSDTQYF.